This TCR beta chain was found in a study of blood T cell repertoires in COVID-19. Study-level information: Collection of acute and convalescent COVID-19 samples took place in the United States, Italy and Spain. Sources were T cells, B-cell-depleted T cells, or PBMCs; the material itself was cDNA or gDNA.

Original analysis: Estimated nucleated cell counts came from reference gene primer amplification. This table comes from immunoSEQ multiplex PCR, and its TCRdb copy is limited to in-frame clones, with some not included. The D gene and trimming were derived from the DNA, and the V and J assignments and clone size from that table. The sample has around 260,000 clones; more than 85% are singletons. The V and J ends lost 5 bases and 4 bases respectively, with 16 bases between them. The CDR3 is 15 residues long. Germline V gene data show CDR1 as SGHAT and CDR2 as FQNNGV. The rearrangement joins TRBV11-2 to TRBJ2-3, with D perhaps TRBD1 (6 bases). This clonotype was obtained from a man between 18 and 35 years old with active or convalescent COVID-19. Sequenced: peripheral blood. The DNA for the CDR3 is TGTGCCAGCAGCCCCATAATGGGGGCGGCAGATACGCAGTATTTT. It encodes CASSPIMGAADTQYF.